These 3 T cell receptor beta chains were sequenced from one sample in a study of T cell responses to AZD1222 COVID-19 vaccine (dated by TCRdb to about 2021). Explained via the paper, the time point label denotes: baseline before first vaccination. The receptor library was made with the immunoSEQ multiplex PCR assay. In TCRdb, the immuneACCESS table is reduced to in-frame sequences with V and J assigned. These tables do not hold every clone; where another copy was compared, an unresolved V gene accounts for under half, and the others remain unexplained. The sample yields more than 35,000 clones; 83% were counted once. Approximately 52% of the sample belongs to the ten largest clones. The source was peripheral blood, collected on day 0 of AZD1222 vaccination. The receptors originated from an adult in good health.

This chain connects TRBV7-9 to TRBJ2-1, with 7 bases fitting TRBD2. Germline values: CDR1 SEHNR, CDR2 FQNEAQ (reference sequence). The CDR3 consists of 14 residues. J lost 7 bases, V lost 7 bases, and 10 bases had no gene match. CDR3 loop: CASTPPLGGNEQFF. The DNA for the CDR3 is TGTGCCAGCACCCCGCCCCTGGGGGGGAATGAGCAGTTCTTC.

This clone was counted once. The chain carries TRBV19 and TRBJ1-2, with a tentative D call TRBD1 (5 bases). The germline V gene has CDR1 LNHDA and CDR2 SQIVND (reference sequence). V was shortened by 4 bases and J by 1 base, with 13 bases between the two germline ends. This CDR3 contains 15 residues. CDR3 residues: CASSRAGDFNYGYTF. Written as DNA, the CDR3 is TGTGCCAGTAGTAGAGCGGGGGATTTTAACTATGGCTACACCTTC.

Here the CDR3 reads CASSQGLAGEQFF. The CDR3 coding sequence is TGTGCCAGCAGCCAAGGACTAGCAGGTGAGCAGTTCTTC. The rearrangement joins TRBV3-1 (or the pseudogene TRBV3-2) to TRBJ2-1; 7 bases are a match to TRBD2. The CDR3 consists of 13 residues. Germline CDR1 reads LGHDT; CDR2 reads YNNKEL (reference sequence). V shed 1 base, J shed 9 bases, and the junction held 3 bases outside the gene matches.